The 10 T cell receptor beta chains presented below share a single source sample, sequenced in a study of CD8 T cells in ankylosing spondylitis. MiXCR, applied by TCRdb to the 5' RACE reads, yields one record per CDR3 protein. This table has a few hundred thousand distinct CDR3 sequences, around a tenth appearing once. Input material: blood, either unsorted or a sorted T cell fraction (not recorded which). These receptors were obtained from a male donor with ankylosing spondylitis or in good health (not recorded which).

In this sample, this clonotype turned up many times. The CDR3 coding sequence is TGTGCCAGCAGCTTGGTACGACTAGCGGGGGGGCGGCGTGACAATGAGCAGTTCTTC. Its translation is CASSLVRLAGGRRDNEQFF. The gene calls are TRBV7-8 and TRBJ2-1; 14 bases match TRBD2. V dropped 3 bases and J dropped 5; count of bases not matched to a gene: 12. The CDR3 loop spans 19 amino acids. In germline, CDR1 is SGHVS, CDR2 FQNEAQ.

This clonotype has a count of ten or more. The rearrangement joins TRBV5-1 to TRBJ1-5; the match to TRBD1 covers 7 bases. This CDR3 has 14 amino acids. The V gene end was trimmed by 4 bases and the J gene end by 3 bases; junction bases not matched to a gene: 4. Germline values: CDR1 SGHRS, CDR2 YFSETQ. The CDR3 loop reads CASSLGTVNQPQHF. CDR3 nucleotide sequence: TGCGCCAGCAGCCTCGGGACAGTCAATCAGCCCCAGCATTTT. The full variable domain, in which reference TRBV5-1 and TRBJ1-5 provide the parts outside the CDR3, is KAGVTQTPRYLIKTRGQQVTLSCSPISGHRSVSWYQQTPGQGLQFLFEYFSETQRNKGNFPGRFSGRQFSNSRSEMNVSTLELGDSALYLCASSLGTVNQPQHFGDGTRLSIL.

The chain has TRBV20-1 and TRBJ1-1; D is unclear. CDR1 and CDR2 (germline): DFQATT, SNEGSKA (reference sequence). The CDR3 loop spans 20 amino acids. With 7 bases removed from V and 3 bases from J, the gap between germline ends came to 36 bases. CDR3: CSVPSKDTPIGYSKYTEAFF. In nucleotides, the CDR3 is TGCAGTGTCCCGTCGAAGGATACTCCCATAGGCTACTCCAAATACACTGAAGCTTTCTTT.

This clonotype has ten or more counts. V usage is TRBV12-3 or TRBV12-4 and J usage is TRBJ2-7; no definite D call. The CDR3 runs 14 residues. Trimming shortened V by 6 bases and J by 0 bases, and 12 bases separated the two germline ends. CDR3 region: CASRFGSASYEQYF. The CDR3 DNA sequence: TGTGCCAGCAGGTTCGGATCTGCCTCCTACGAGCAGTACTTC.

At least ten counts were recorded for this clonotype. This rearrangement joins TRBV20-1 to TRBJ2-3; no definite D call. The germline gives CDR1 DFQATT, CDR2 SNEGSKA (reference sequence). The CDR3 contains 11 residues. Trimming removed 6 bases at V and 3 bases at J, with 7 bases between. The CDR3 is CSASWTDTQYF. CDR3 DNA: TGCAGTGCGAGTTGGACAGATACGCAGTATTTT.

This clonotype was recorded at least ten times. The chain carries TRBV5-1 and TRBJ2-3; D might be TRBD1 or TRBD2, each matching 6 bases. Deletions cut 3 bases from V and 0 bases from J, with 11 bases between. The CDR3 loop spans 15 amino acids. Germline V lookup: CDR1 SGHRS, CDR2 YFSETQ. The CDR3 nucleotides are TGCGCCAGCAGCTACGGGGGCACAAGCACAGATACGCAGTATTTT. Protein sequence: CASSYGGTSTDTQYF.

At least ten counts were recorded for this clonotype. DNA for the CDR3: TGTGCCAGCAGCATGGGACAGGGAGAAGGGGAGACCCAGTACTTC. This encodes CASSMGQGEGETQYF. J is TRBJ2-5 and V is TRBV5-5; 9 nucleotides agree with TRBD1. Germline-derived CDR1 and CDR2 are SGHKS and YYEKEE (reference sequence). The CDR3 extends over 15 amino acids. V dropped 4 bases and J dropped 5; count of bases not matched to a gene: 9.

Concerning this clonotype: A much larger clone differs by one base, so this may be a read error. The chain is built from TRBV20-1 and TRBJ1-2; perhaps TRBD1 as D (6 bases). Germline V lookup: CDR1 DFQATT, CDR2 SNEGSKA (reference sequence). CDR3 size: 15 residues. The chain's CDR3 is CSAEDPGGASYAYTF. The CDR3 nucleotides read TGCAGTGCGGAAGATCCGGGGGGCGCTTCCTATGCCTACACCTTC.

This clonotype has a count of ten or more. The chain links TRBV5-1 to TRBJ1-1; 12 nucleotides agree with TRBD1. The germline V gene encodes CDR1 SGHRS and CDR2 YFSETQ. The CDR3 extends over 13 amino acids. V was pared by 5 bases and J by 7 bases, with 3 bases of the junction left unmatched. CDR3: CASRGTGGGEAFF. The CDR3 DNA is TGCGCCAGCAGGGGGACAGGGGGCGGTGAAGCTTTCTTT.

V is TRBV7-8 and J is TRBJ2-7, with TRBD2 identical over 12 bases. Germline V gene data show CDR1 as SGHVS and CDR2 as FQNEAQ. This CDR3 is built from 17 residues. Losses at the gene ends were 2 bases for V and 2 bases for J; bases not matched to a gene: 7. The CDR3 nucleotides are TGTGCCAGCAGCTTATCCCCCCGACTAGCGGGGGCCTACGAGCAGTACTTC. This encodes CASSLSPRLAGAYEQYF.